This entry is about one T cell receptor (beta chain). This receptor's antigen is unknown. From each donor, an approximately 2.3 ml peripheral blood sample was drawn into PAXgene tubes and stored at -80 degrees C. Total RNA was isolated from whole blood with the PAXgene blood miRNA kit on an automated QIAcube, without T cell sorting. Deep TCRalpha and TCRbeta repertoire profiling with unique molecular barcoding was performed on peripheral blood of monozygotic twin pairs concordant or discordant for inflammatory bowel disease. Smoking habits were recorded for all twin pairs, with individuals classified as current, former or never smokers. The library was obtained by 5' RACE. The input for every TCR library was around 4,000 ng of total RNA. For each sample, cDNA synthesis was carried out in eight separate reactions using SMARTScribe reverse transcriptase. Unique molecular identifiers containing a 6-nucleotide sample barcode were introduced through template switching during cDNA synthesis. TCRalpha and TCRbeta cDNA was amplified in two nested PCRs of around 15 and 9 cycles, and bead purification was carried out after each PCR. Before amplification, the cDNA was both treated with uracil DNA-glycosylase and purified with the QIAquick PCR purification kit. The second PCR added Illumina TruSeq-compatible adapters along with sample-specific barcodes. TapeStation and Qubit were used to check library quality and concentration, and 4 to 6.5 ng of each library went into the pool. The pooled libraries were sequenced with 2 x 100 bp reads and custom sequencing primers on an Illumina HiSeq2500 single-index Rapid Run. From the authors' description of their analysis: UMI-based consensus assembly with MiGEC version 1.2.6 was used to correct PCR and sequencing errors. MiXCR version 2.1.1 was used for V(D)J alignment, clonotype assembly and CDR3 extraction. Gene usage, clonotype sharing and MAIT/NKT TCR abundance were normalised by analysing the top 1000, 10 000 and 20 000 clonotypes per sample. Diversity was computed as the inverse Simpson index with the vegan R package after downsampling to 27 000 UMIs. Statistical testing used paired Mann-Whitney U tests on the discordant twin pairs and applied Benjamini-Hochberg correction for multiple testing. TCRdb reprocessed the reads and provides one entry for every CDR3 protein sequence; no DNA is given. TCRdb, not the authors, supplied the V and J calls. The table held for this sample gives more than 300,000 distinct CDR3 sequences. The ten largest clonotypes hold roughly 5.3% of the sample.

This sample was included in a study of monozygotic twins with inflammatory bowel disease (dated by TCRdb to between 2017 and 2020). As for the study more broadly: In total, approximately 28 monozygotic twin pairs made up the full study: 19 Danish pairs, all IBD-discordant, plus nine German pairs, of which four were IBD-concordant and five were IBD-discordant. Disease-associated traits were sought mainly through comparisons between IBD patients and their genetically identical healthy co-twins within discordant pairs. Each individual had, on average, about 151 000 unique TCRalpha sequences and 181 000 unique TCRbeta sequences available for analysis. The full study reports these points: IBD patients had lower TCRbeta repertoire diversity, measured by the inverse Simpson index, than their healthy co-twins. Repertoire similarity did not differ between concordant and discordant twins, which could be due to limited statistical power. Because patients received different immunosuppressive treatments, the repertoires may have picked up extra background noise and variability between individuals. The results gave no support for a single strong signal or clonotype linked to IBD. Compared with healthy twins, IBD patients shared fewer clonotypes with other individuals, and the difference was most pronounced in patients with signs of disease activity. The analysis was unable to tell apart different T cell subtypes.

The sequenced material came from blood. This receptor was obtained from a human donor with ulcerative colitis or Crohn's disease, or a healthy co-twin of an affected twin (not recorded which).

The CDR3 has the sequence CSVAGRQRETQYF. The rearranged segments are TRBV29-1 and TRBJ2-5; TCRdb's D gene call, TRBD1, goes unchecked for lack of DNA. The CDR3 numbers 13 residues from cysteine through phenylalanine. No coding sequence is recorded. The CDR1 and CDR2 encoded by the germline V gene are SQVTM and ANQGSEA.